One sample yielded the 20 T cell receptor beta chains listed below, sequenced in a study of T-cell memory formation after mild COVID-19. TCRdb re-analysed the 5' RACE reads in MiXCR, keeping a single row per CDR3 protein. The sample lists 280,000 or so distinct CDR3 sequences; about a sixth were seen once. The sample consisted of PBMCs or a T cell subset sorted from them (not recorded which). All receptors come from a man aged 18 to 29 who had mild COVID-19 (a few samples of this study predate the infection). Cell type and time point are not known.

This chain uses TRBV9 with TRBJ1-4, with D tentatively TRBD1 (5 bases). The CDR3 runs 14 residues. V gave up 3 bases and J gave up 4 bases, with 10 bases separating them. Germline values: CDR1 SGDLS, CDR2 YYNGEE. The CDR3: CASSAWDGNEKLFF. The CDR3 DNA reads TGTGCCAGCAGCGCCTGGGACGGTAATGAAAAACTGTTTTTT.

CDR3 sequence: CASSYYGTGEQYF. CDR3 nucleotide sequence: TGCGCCAGCAGCTATTATGGGACAGGCGAGCAGTACTTC. The chain joins TRBV4-1 to TRBJ2-7; 8 positions agree with TRBD1. This CDR3 is built from 13 residues. J was trimmed by 6 bases and V by 5 bases; bases with no gene match: 6. Germline lookup yields CDR1 MGHRA and CDR2 YSYEKL.

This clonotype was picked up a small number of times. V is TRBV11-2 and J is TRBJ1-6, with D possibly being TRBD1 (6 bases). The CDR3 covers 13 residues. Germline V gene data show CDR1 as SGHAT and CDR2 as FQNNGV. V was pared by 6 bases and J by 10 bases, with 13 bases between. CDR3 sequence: CASSKTGNSPLHF. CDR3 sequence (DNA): TGTGCCAGCAGTAAAACAGGGAACTCACCCCTCCACTTT.

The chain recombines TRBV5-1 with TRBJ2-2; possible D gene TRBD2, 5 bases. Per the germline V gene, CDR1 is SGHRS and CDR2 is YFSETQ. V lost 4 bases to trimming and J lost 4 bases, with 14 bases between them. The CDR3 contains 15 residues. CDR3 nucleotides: TGCGCCAGCAGCCCTGGCGTCGGGGTCACCGGGGAGCTGTTTTTT. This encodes CASSPGVGVTGELFF.

CDR3 protein: CASSAAGTSGGPNLGELFF. DNA for the CDR3: TGTGCCAGCAGCGCCGCCGGGACTAGCGGGGGGCCTAACCTCGGGGAGCTGTTTTTT. V and J are TRBV7-7 and TRBJ2-2; 15 nucleotides line up with TRBD2. In germline, CDR1 is SSHAT, CDR2 FNYEAQ (reference sequence). This CDR3 has 19 residues. The V gene end was trimmed by 5 bases and the J gene end by 7 bases; junction bases not matched to a gene: 14.

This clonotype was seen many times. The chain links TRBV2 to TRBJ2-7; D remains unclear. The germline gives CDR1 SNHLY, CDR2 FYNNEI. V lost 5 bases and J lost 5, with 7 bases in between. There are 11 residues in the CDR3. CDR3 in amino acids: CASSWTDEQYF. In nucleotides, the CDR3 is TGTGCCAGCAGTTGGACGGACGAGCAGTACTTC.

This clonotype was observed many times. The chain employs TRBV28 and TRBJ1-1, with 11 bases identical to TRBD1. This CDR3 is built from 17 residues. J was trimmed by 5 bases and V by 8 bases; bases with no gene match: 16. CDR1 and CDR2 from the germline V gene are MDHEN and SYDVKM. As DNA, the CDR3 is TGTGCCAGCCGAGTTACCGGGACAGGGGGACTTTCAACTGAAGCTTTCTTT. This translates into CASRVTGTGGLSTEAFF. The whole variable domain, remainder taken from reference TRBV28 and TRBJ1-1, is DVKVTQSSRYLVKRTGEKVFLECVQDMDHENMFWYRQDPGLGLRLIYFSYDVKMKEKGDIPEGYSVSREKKERFSLILESASTNQTSMYLCASRVTGTGGLSTEAFFGQGTRLTVV.

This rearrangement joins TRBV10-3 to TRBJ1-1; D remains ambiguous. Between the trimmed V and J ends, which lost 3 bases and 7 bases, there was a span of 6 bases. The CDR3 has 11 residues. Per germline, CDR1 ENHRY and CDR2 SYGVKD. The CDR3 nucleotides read TGTGCCATCAGTGAAAGGAGTGAAGCTTTCTTT. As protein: CAISERSEAFF.

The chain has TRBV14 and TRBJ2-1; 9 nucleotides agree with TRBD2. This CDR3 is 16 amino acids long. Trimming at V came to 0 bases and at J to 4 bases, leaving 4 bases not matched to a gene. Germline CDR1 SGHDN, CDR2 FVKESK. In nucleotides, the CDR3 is TGTGCCAGCAGCCAAGACTGGCGGGGGGGATACAATGAGCAGTTCTTC. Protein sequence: CASSQDWRGGYNEQFF.

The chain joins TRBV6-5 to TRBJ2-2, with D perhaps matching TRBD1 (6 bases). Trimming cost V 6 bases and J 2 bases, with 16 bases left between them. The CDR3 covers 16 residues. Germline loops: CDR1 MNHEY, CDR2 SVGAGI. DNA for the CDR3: TGTGCCAGCAGACTTTACCGGACAGATAACACCGGGGAGCTGTTTTTT. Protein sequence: CASRLYRTDNTGELFF.

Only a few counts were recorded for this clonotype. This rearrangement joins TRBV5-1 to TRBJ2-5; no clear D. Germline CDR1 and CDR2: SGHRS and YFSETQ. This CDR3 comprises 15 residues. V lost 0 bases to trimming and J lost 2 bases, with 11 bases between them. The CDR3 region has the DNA TGCGCCAGCAGCTTGGCACCAGCACCTCAAGAGACCCAGTACTTC. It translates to CASSLAPAPQETQYF. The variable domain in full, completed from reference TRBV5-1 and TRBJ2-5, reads KAGVTQTPRYLIKTRGQQVTLSCSPISGHRSVSWYQQTPGQGLQFLFEYFSETQRNKGNFPGRFSGRQFSNSRSEMNVSTLELGDSALYLCASSLAPAPQETQYFGPGTRLLVL.

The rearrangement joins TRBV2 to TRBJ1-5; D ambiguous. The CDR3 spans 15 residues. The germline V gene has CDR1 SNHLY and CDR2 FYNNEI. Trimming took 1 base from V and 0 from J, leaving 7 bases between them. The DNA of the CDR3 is TGTGCCAGCAGTGAAGAGGGTAATAGCAATCAGCCCCAGCATTTT. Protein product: CASSEEGNSNQPQHF.

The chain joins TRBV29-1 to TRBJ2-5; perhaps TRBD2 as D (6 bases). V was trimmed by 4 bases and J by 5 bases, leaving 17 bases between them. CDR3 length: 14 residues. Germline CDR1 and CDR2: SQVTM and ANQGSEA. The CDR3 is CSVVPRGGVETQYF. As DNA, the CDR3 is TGCAGCGTTGTCCCCCGGGGAGGCGTTGAGACCCAGTACTTC.

CDR3 nucleotide sequence: TGTGCCAGCAGTTACTCGAGGAGTAGGGTCATCGGCAATCAGCCCCAGCATTTT. Translated, it gives CASSYSRSRVIGNQPQHF. V usage is TRBV6-2 or TRBV6-3 and J usage is TRBJ1-5; no reliable D call. The V gene's germline CDR1 is MNHEY and CDR2 SVGEGT. The CDR3 sequence is 18 residues long. Trimming shortened V by 0 bases and J by 2 bases, and 17 bases separated the two germline ends.

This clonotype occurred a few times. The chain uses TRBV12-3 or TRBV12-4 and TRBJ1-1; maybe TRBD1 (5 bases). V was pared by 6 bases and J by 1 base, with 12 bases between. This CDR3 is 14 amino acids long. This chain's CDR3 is CASRWGGENTEAFF. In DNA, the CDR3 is TGTGCCAGCAGATGGGGGGGAGAGAACACTGAAGCTTTCTTT.

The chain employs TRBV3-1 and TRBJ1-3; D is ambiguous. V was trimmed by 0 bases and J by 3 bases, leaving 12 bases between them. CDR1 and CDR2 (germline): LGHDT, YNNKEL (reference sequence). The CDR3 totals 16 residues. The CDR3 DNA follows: TGTGCCAGCAGCCAAGATACGGGAGGGCATGGAAACACCATATATTTT. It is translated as CASSQDTGGHGNTIYF.

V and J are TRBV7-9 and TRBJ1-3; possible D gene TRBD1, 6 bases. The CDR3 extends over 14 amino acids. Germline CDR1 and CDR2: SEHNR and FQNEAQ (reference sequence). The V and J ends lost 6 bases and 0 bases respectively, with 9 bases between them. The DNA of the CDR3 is TGTGCCAGCAGAAGGGACAACTCTGGAAACACCATATATTTT. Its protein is CASRRDNSGNTIYF.

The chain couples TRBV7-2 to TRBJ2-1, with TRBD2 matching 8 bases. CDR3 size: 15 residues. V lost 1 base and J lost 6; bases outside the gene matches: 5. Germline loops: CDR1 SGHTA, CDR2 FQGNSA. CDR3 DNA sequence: TGTGCCAGCAGCTTAGTAATTGCGGGGGGCAATGAGCAGTTCTTC. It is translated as CASSLVIAGGNEQFF.

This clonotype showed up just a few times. The CDR3 DNA reads as TGTGCCAGCAGCTTCCTTGCAGAGACCCAGTACTTC. Amino acids: CASSFLAETQYF. The chain recombines TRBV7-2 with TRBJ2-5; no firm D call. CDR3 length: 12 residues. Trimming pared 3 bases from V and 4 bases from J, leaving 6 bases between. Looked up from germline, CDR1 is SGHTA and CDR2 is FQGNSA.

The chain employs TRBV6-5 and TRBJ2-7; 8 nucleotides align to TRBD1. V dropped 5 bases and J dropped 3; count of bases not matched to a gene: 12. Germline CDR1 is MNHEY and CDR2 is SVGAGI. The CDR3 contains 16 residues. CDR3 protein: CASSKPTGTGNYEQYF. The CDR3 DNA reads TGTGCCAGCAGTAAACCCACCGGGACAGGCAACTACGAGCAGTACTTC.